These 3 T cell receptor beta chains came from one sample sequenced in a study of blood T cell repertoires in COVID-19. Produced via immunoSEQ multiplex PCR; TCRdb's table is partial and in-frame only. The table includes about 54,000 clones, 91% detected once. Sequencing used peripheral blood. Receptor source: a woman aged 55-70 years with active or convalescent COVID-19.

Only one count was recorded for this clone. This rearrangement joins TRBV7-2 to TRBJ1-1, with D possibly TRBD1 on 6 matching bases. There are 16 residues in the CDR3. V was trimmed by 0 bases and J by 1 base, leaving 12 bases between them. The germline CDR1 and CDR2 sequences are SGHTA and FQGNSA. The CDR3 DNA is TGTGCCAGCAGCTTAGCGTCAGGGGCGTGGAACACTGAAGCTTTCTTT. It encodes CASSLASGAWNTEAFF.

The chain carries TRBV27 and TRBJ2-7; D may be TRBD2 (5 bases). Trimming cost V 7 bases and J 0 bases, with 13 bases left between them. Looked up from germline, CDR1 is MNHEY and CDR2 is SMNVEV (reference sequence). The CDR3 contains 14 residues. The CDR3 loop is CASMTNGDSYEQYF. The CDR3 coding sequence is TGTGCCAGCATGACTAACGGGGACTCCTACGAGCAGTACTTC.

This rearrangement joins TRBV11-2 to TRBJ2-1, with D perhaps matching TRBD2 (6 bases). The germline V and J ends were trimmed by 2 bases and 0 bases, with 17 bases remaining between them. Germline-derived CDR1 and CDR2 are SGHAT and FQNNGV. CDR3 size: 18 residues. The CDR3 bases are TGTGCCAGCAGCTTAAGGGGAGCGGGTCCCAGCTCCTACAATGAGCAGTTCTTC. It specifies CASSLRGAGPSSYNEQFF.